A single sample gave rise to the 28 T cell receptor beta chains below, sequenced in a study of T-cell memory formation after mild COVID-19. TCRdb passed the 5' RACE reads through MiXCR, listing each CDR3 protein once. This table holds about 280,000 distinct CDR3 sequences, under 8.5% found once. Sequenced sample: PBMCs or a T cell subset sorted from them (not recorded which). The receptors come from a man aged 18 to 35 who had mild COVID-19 (a few samples of this study predate the infection). Cell type and time point are not known.

There are a few counts of this clonotype. The chain carries TRBV6-1 and TRBJ2-5; unclear D gene. The germline gives CDR1 MNHNS, CDR2 SASEGT. The V end lost 3 bases, the J end lost 5 bases, and 7 bases lay between the germline ends. This CDR3 region has 12 residues. The CDR3 spells CASSEVLETQYF. CDR3 bases: TGTGCCAGCAGTGAGGTTCTGGAGACCCAGTACTTC.

This clonotype has more than one count but fewer than ten. This chain joins TRBV6-5 and TRBJ1-1; maybe TRBD1 (5 bases). Per the germline V gene, CDR1 is MNHEY and CDR2 is SVGAGI. V lost 6 bases and J 5 bases, leaving 25 bases between the germline ends. This CDR3 spans 17 amino acids. The CDR3 spells CASSAIFRQTSWTEAFF. The CDR3 nucleotides are TGTGCCAGCAGCGCGATTTTCCGACAGACTTCGTGGACTGAAGCTTTCTTT.

Only a few counts were recorded for this clonotype. This chain joins TRBV23-1 and TRBJ2-3; unclear D gene. TRBV23-1 is an ORF, and what it does is uncertain. This CDR3 contains 15 residues. With 0 bases removed from V and 6 bases from J, the gap between germline ends came to 13 bases. In nucleotides, the CDR3 is TGCGCCAGCAGTCAATCCAGTCGTGGGCTGGATACGCAGTATTTT. It translates to CASSQSSRGLDTQYF.

V is TRBV19 and J is TRBJ1-1, with 8 bases identical to TRBD1. This CDR3 has 14 amino acids. J gave up 2 bases and V 7 bases, and 6 bases lay outside the gene matches. The germline V gene encodes CDR1 LNHDA and CDR2 SQIVND (reference sequence). CDR3 loop: CASTFDRGNTEAFF. The CDR3 DNA sequence: TGTGCCAGTACCTTCGACAGGGGAAACACTGAAGCTTTCTTT.

This clonotype showed up just a few times. The V gene is TRBV5-6, the J gene TRBJ1-6; unclear D gene. This CDR3 is built from 18 residues. Trimming took off 0 bases at V and 0 bases at J, with 13 bases between the two ends. Germline CDR1 and CDR2: SGHDT and YYEEEE. The CDR3 DNA reads as TGTGCCAGCAGCTTGGGGCGTGGAACTGTCTCCTATAATTCACCCCTCCACTTT. Translation gives CASSLGRGTVSYNSPLHF.

The table lists this clonotype with a few counts. This chain uses TRBV4-2 with TRBJ2-7; the D is unclear. The CDR3 totals 13 residues. Germline CDR1 reads LGHNA; CDR2 reads YNFKEQ. V gave up 1 base and J gave up 2 bases, with 6 bases separating them. CDR3 nucleotides: TGTGCCAGCAGCCAAGTTGACGCCTACGAGCAGTACTTC. This translates into CASSQVDAYEQYF.

The V call is TRBV4-3, the J call TRBJ1-2; 9 bases agree with TRBD1. Germline CDR1 and CDR2: LGHNA and YSLEER. Losses at the gene ends were 4 bases for V and 1 base for J; bases not matched to a gene: 10. The CDR3 loop spans 17 amino acids. In DNA form, the CDR3 reads TGCGCCAGCAGCCCTCGGACAGGGGCTAATCTTAACTATGGCTACACCTTC. Amino acid sequence: CASSPRTGANLNYGYTF.

This clonotype was detected a few times. The chain is built from TRBV4-2 and TRBJ1-1, with D possibly matching TRBD1 (6 bases). The CDR3 has 15 residues. Per the germline V gene, CDR1 is LGHNA and CDR2 is YNFKEQ. The V gene lost 0 bases and the J gene lost 1 base, with 9 bases spanning the gap. This chain's CDR3 is CASSQDQGRNTEAFF. The CDR3, as DNA: TGTGCCAGCAGCCAAGATCAGGGGAGGAACACTGAAGCTTTCTTT.

J is TRBJ1-1 and V is TRBV4-1, with TRBD1 as a possible D gene (6 bases). Per the germline V gene, CDR1 is MGHRA and CDR2 is YSYEKL. V was cut by 1 base and J by 1 base, with 10 bases left in between. The CDR3 spans 15 residues. The CDR3 loop reads CASSQVAGANTEAFF. The CDR3 DNA sequence: TGCGCCAGCAGCCAAGTCGCAGGGGCGAACACTGAAGCTTTCTTT.

This clonotype was counted at least ten times. The CDR3 DNA is TGCGCCAGCAGCTTGTTCGACCCGAACACTGAAGCTTTCTTT. Translated, it gives CASSLFDPNTEAFF. The V call is TRBV5-1, the J call TRBJ1-1; D unresolved. The germline V gene has CDR1 SGHRS and CDR2 YFSETQ. The CDR3 is made up of 14 amino acids. Trimming stripped 1 base from V and 1 base from J, with 8 bases between.

The chain is built from TRBV7-6 and TRBJ1-1; D is possibly TRBD1 (6 bases). There are 14 residues in the CDR3. Germline V gene lookup returns CDR1 SGHVS and CDR2 FNYEAQ. V was cut by 2 bases and J by 10 bases, with 17 bases left in between. The DNA of the CDR3 is TGTGCCAGCAGCTTACGGGCAGGGGAGGTGGTAGCTTTCTTT. Its translation: CASSLRAGEVVAFF.

V and J are TRBV3-1 and TRBJ1-6, with 9 bases lining up with TRBD1. The J segment lost 10 bases and the V segment lost 9 bases, leaving 10 bases of the junction unmatched. The CDR3 runs to 14 residues. In germline, CDR1 is LGHDT, CDR2 YNNKEL (reference sequence). CDR3 residues: CARTGTGKGSPLHF. The CDR3, as DNA: TGTGCCAGAACCGGGACAGGGAAGGGATCACCCCTCCACTTT.

The chain joins TRBV4-1 to TRBJ2-5, with 8 bases that match TRBD2. The J segment lost 4 bases and the V segment lost 1 base, leaving 11 bases of the junction unmatched. The CDR3 is 17 amino acids. Germline V gives CDR1 MGHRA, CDR2 YSYEKL. CDR3 sequence (DNA): TGCGCCAGCAGCCAAGGGCTAGCGGGTCCCGGGGGAGAGACCCAGTACTTC. It specifies CASSQGLAGPGGETQYF.

The rearrangement joins TRBV12-3 or TRBV12-4 to TRBJ2-4; possible D gene TRBD1, 5 bases. Trimming took 1 base from V and 0 from J, leaving 7 bases between them. This CDR3 spans 15 amino acids. Written as DNA, the CDR3 is TGTGCCAGCAGTTTAGGGGGCGCAGCCAAAAACATTCAGTACTTC. The encoded protein is CASSLGGAAKNIQYF.

This chain uses TRBV6-2 or TRBV6-3 with TRBJ1-5, with a weak D call TRBD1 (6 bases). The ends were cut back, 10 bases at V and 5 bases at J, with 18 bases in the middle. This CDR3 contains 14 residues. Germline-derived CDR1 and CDR2 are MNHEY and SVGEGT. The CDR3: CATTLGTQYQPQHF. For the CDR3, the DNA is TGTGCCACCACCCTCGGGACACAGTATCAGCCCCAGCATTTT.

This clonotype has more than one count but fewer than ten. V usage is TRBV20-1 and J usage is TRBJ1-6; D is possibly TRBD1 (6 bases). V lost 1 base and J lost 10, with 20 bases in between. The germline V gene encodes CDR1 DFQATT and CDR2 SNEGSKA (reference sequence). CDR3 size: 16 residues. The CDR3 protein is CSARVPSGAQRSPLHF. The CDR3 coding sequence is TGCAGTGCTAGAGTCCCATCAGGGGCGCAAAGGTCACCCCTCCACTTT.

The table lists this clonotype with many counts. The chain has TRBV12-3 or TRBV12-4 and TRBJ1-5; no firm D call. V was trimmed by 2 bases and J by 7 bases, leaving 6 bases between them. CDR3 length: 12 amino acids. The CDR3 protein is CASSLMWQPQHF. CDR3 nucleotide sequence: TGTGCCAGCAGTTTAATGTGGCAGCCCCAGCATTTT.

The CDR3 reads CASSADRHQETQYF. The CDR3 DNA follows: TGTGCCAGCAGTGCCGACAGGCATCAAGAGACCCAGTACTTC. This chain joins TRBV2 and TRBJ2-5; D might be TRBD1 (6 bases). The CDR3 runs to 14 residues. Germline values: CDR1 SNHLY, CDR2 FYNNEI. Trimming cost V 4 bases and J 2 bases, with 11 bases left between them.

In its sample, this clonotype was seen many times. The rearrangement links TRBV6-4 to TRBJ2-3; D is unclear. The CDR3 has 13 amino acids. Trimming stripped 2 bases from V and 8 bases from J, with 11 bases between. Germline loops: CDR1 MRHNA, CDR2 SNTAGT. The CDR3 DNA follows: TGTGCCAGCAGTGACCGCCCCGAAGGTACGCAGTATTTT. Residues: CASSDRPEGTQYF.

This clonotype was seen a handful of times. The V and J genes are TRBV15 and TRBJ2-1, with TRBD2 identical over 13 bases. V trimming: 0 bases; J trimming: 5 bases; junction bases outside the gene matches: 7. From germline, CDR1 is LNHNV and CDR2 YYDKDF (reference sequence). There are 18 residues in the CDR3. The CDR3 loop reads CATSRDNWGLAGNNEQFF. CDR3 DNA: TGTGCCACCAGCAGAGATAATTGGGGACTAGCGGGAAACAATGAGCAGTTCTTC.

The chain joins TRBV7-2 to TRBJ2-7; no clear D. Germline-derived CDR1 and CDR2 are SGHTA and FQGNSA. There are 15 residues in the CDR3. Between the trimmed V and J ends, which lost 4 bases and 4 bases, there was a span of 17 bases. CDR3 in DNA: TGTGCCAGCAGCTCCCAAGGTTCAGGACCGTACGAGCAGTACTTC. Translating gives CASSSQGSGPYEQYF.

In this sample, this clonotype turned up many times. This chain uses TRBV6-6 with TRBJ1-5; no definite D call. Germline values: CDR1 MNHNY, CDR2 SVGAGI (reference sequence). CDR3 length: 12 residues. Between the trimmed V and J ends, which lost 5 bases and 3 bases, there was a span of 5 bases. CDR3 in DNA: TGTGCCAGCAGTCCAGACAATCAGCCCCAGCATTTT. This gives the protein CASSPDNQPQHF.

V is TRBV27 and J is TRBJ1-1; D call uncertain. Trimming left V 1 base short and J 2 bases short, with 8 bases between. Per germline, CDR1 MNHEY and CDR2 SMNVEV (reference sequence). The CDR3 has 14 residues. DNA of the CDR3: TGTGCCAGCAGTTTATATCGGGATAACACTGAAGCTTTCTTT. Encoded protein: CASSLYRDNTEAFF.

This chain connects TRBV5-1 to TRBJ1-2; D possibly corresponds to TRBD1 (6 bases). Trimming shortened V by 3 bases and J by 6 bases, and 18 bases separated the two germline ends. Germline loops: CDR1 SGHRS, CDR2 YFSETQ. The CDR3 loop spans 15 amino acids. In DNA form, the CDR3 reads TGCGCCAGCAGCTACGGCGCAGGGGTTAAGAATGGCTACACCTTC. Translated: CASSYGAGVKNGYTF. Together with reference TRBV5-1 and TRBJ1-2, the CDR3 gives the full variable domain: KAGVTQTPRYLIKTRGQQVTLSCSPISGHRSVSWYQQTPGQGLQFLFEYFSETQRNKGNFPGRFSGRQFSNSRSEMNVSTLELGDSALYLCASSYGAGVKNGYTFGSGTRLTVV.

The chain couples TRBV20-1 to TRBJ2-1, with D hard to call. Germline CDR1 and CDR2: DFQATT and SNEGSKA (reference sequence). The CDR3 runs 11 residues. The V end was cut by 8 bases, the J end by 4 bases, with 9 bases between. CDR3 residues: CSSQVYNEQFF. The CDR3 nucleotides are TGCAGTTCCCAGGTTTACAATGAGCAGTTCTTC.

This clonotype was counted at least ten times. This chain links TRBV28 with TRBJ1-5, with no clear D. The CDR3 has 14 residues. Trimming left V 2 bases short and J 5 bases short, with 10 bases between. From germline, CDR1 is MDHEN and CDR2 SYDVKM. The CDR3 DNA reads as TGTGCCAGCAGTTTAGTCTGGGAAGATCAGCCCCAGCATTTT. Translating it yields CASSLVWEDQPQHF.

V gene TRBV2 combines with J gene TRBJ1-4; D might be TRBD1 (5 bases). This CDR3 region has 14 residues. V dropped 6 bases and J dropped 6 bases, with 14 bases sitting between them. Germline V gives CDR1 SNHLY, CDR2 FYNNEI. CDR3 in DNA: TGTGCCAGCAGGGGGGACGGACGATATGAAAAACTGTTTTTT. Its translation is CASRGDGRYEKLFF.

This chain links TRBV5-4 with TRBJ2-2; no clear D gene. CDR1 is SGHNT, CDR2 YYREEE, per germline (reference sequence). The germline V and J ends were trimmed by 5 bases and 3 bases, with 8 bases remaining between them. The CDR3 sequence is 13 residues long. In DNA form, the CDR3 reads TGTGCCAGCAGGATCGAGGACACCGGGGAGCTGTTTTTT. Protein sequence: CASRIEDTGELFF.